This is a list of T cell receptor beta chains from one sample in a study of graft-versus-host responses after intestinal transplantation. These receptors' antigens are unknown. The repertoire was sequenced with immunoSEQ multiplex PCR; TCRdb's copy has only in-frame clones and lacks some. The sample contains 100,000 or so clones, roughly 84% of which appear only once. Source: unstimulated CD4+ T cells sorted from spleen or lymph node cells, taken before transplant. All receptors derive from a human donor who was the organ donor for an intestinal transplant. Both conserved end residues are part of each CDR3. D genes are given only for firm matches. Size is stated for part of the rows, as once, few or many counts, or as a class when the clone is expanded.

CASSLQRSSYNEQFF,TGTGCCAGCAGTTTACAGCGGAGCTCCTACAATGAGCAGTTCTTC,TRBJ2-1,TRBV27,NA,NA,15
CASTSRQGLTEAFF,TGTGCCAGTACTTCCCGACAGGGTCTCACTGAAGCTTTCTTT,TRBJ1-1,TRBV19,NA,TRBD1,14
CASSVTDTRYF,TGTGCCAGCAGCGTGACAGATACGCGGTATTTT,TRBJ2-3,TRBV9,NA,NA,11
CASSLATGSSPLHF,TGCGCCAGCAGCTTGGCGACAGGGTCTTCACCCCTCCACTTT,TRBJ1-6,TRBV5-1,NA,TRBD1,14
CASKVLEGSSYEQYF,TGTGCCAGCAAAGTTCTGGAGGGAAGCTCCTACGAGCAGTACTTC,TRBJ2-7,TRBV28,NA,NA,15
CASSLPLEGLETQYF,TGCGCCAGCAGCCTCCCGTTGGAGGGTCTGGAGACCCAGTACTTC,TRBJ2-5,TRBV5-1,NA,NA,15
CASSYEGGWSTGELFF,TGTGCCAGCAGTTATGAGGGGGGGTGGAGCACCGGGGAGCTGTTTTTT,TRBJ2-2,TRBV6-5,NA,NA,16
CATRADTQYF,TGTGCCACCCGAGCTGATACGCAGTATTTT,TRBJ2-3,TRBV10-3,NA,NA,10
CASSINGGTEAFF,TGTGCCAGTAGTATTAATGGGGGCACTGAAGCTTTCTTT,TRBJ1-1,TRBV19,once,NA,13
CASSLGRGTKVHEQYF,TGTGCCAGCAGTTTGGGGCGAGGGACGAAGGTCCACGAGCAGTACTTC,TRBJ2-7,TRBV28,NA,NA,16
CASSQGWGFTDTQYF,TGTGCCAGCAGCCAGGGGTGGGGTTTTACAGATACGCAGTATTTT,TRBJ2-3,TRBV11-3,NA,NA,15
CASSLDRAGDQPQHF,TGTGCCAGCAGCTTGGACAGGGCCGGGGATCAGCCCCAGCATTTT,TRBJ1-5,TRBV5-4,NA,NA,15
CASSLEMDSPLHF,TGTGCCAGCAGCTTAGAAATGGATTCACCCCTCCACTTT,TRBJ1-6,TRBV7-6,once,NA,13
CASRTGTGAYEQYF,TGTGCCAGCAGGACAGGGACCGGAGCCTACGAGCAGTACTTC,TRBJ2-7,TRBV6-1,NA,TRBD1,14
CASSERSKPNTEAFF,TGTGCCAGCAGTGAGAGAAGCAAACCTAACACTGAAGCTTTCTTT,TRBJ1-1,TRBV25-1,NA,NA,15
CSLGDTNYGYTF,TGCAGCTTGGGGGACACGAACTATGGCTACACCTTC,TRBJ1-2,TRBV29-1,NA,NA,12
CATSRGGFRTEAFF,TGTGCCACCAGCAGAGGAGGGTTTAGGACTGAAGCTTTCTTT,TRBJ1-1,TRBV15,few,NA,14
CASSVVPFANTGELFF,TGTGCCAGCAGCGTAGTGCCATTCGCGAACACCGGGGAGCTGTTTTTT,TRBJ2-2,TRBV9,NA,NA,16
CASSGGRGPPYEQYF,TGTGCCAGCAGTGGGGGGAGGGGCCCCCCCTACGAGCAGTACTTC,TRBJ2-7,TRBV2,NA,TRBD2,15
CASSSSHGNTEAFF,TGTGCCAGCAGCTCCAGCCATGGGAACACTGAAGCTTTCTTT,TRBJ1-1,TRBV11-2,NA,NA,14
CATSSQGWYSNQPQHF,TGTGCCACCAGCAGCCAGGGGTGGTATAGCAATCAGCCCCAGCATTTT,TRBJ1-5,TRBV15,NA,NA,16
CASSRDRSNEKLFF,TGTGCCAGCAGCAGAGACAGGAGTAATGAAAAACTGTTTTTT,TRBJ1-4,TRBV6-1,NA,NA,14
CASSLTGGSYTDTQYF,TGCGCCAGCAGCTTAACAGGGGGCTCCTACACAGATACGCAGTATTTT,TRBJ2-3,TRBV5-1,NA,TRBD1,16
CASSGEGRAGTEAFF,TGTGCCAGCAGTGGAGAGGGCAGGGCAGGGACTGAAGCTTTCTTT,TRBJ1-1,TRBV6-1,NA,NA,15
CASSTPGTDTQYF,TGTGCCAGTAGTACCCCCGGTACAGATACGCAGTATTTT,TRBJ2-3,TRBV19,NA,NA,13
CSARQGYEQYF,TGCAGTGCTAGACAGGGCTACGAGCAGTACTTC,TRBJ2-7,TRBV20-1,few,NA,11
CASSSTGQGQPQHF,TGTGCCAGCAGCTCGACAGGCCAGGGTCAGCCCCAGCATTTT,TRBJ1-5,TRBV6-5,NA,NA,14
CASVDAFYGYTF,TGTGCCAGCGTGGACGCTTTCTATGGCTACACCTTC,TRBJ1-2,TRBV6-1,NA,NA,12